These T cell receptor beta chains were read from a single sample in a study of blood T cell repertoires in COVID-19. Only in-frame clones appear in the TCRdb table, and some are missing; sequencing was by immunoSEQ multiplex PCR. The table shows a few hundred thousand clones, with 90% occurring only once. Sequenced input: peripheral blood. The receptors derive from a woman aged 55-70 years with COVID-19, enrolled during active disease. Each CDR3 is given with its conserved first and last residue.

v_call cdr3_length cdr3_aa
TRBV5-5 18 CASSSNARTGNGLDTQYF
TRBV7-6 16 CASSLAGPGGNYGYTF
TRBV5-4 17 CASSPGQGSQGDYGYTF
TRBV7-8 14 CASSLGTGANVLTF
TRBV7-7 15 CASSLGDRGQTTQYF
TRBV4-2 13 CASSQGRNQPQHF
TRBV6-2/TRBV6-3 15 CASSYSGTGRTEAFF
TRBV3-1/TRBV3-2 15 CASSMTAISGNTIYF
TRBV2 15 CASKGVAGDTGELFF
TRBV5-5 14 CASSPGQGIYGYTF
TRBV6-1 13 CASSERRIGPQHF
TRBV6-4 15 CASSEQGRGTDTQYF
TRBV4-2 16 CASSSTSGGATGELFF
TRBV7-2 14 CASSQQVYNSPLHF
TRBV3-1/TRBV3-2 17 CASSQDLNTGINTEAFF
TRBV12-3/TRBV12-4 11 CASRQGFEAFF
TRBV18 16 CASSPRTGGEATEAFF
TRBV5-4 14 CASSTPTGNTEAFF
TRBV7-9 14 CASSGESNNYGYTF
TRBV5-5 15 CASSLDRGPDSPLHF
TRBV5-1 14 CASSLAGGRHEQYF
TRBV6-2/TRBV6-3 14 CASSYHVSYNEQFF
TRBV9 15 CASSETDRVEDTQYF
TRBV11-3 13 CASSLGGTAEQYF
TRBV30 12 CAWRQLNTEAFF
TRBV6-5 14 CASSIGDRAYGYTF
TRBV11-1 15 CASSLGQGAFAEQYF
TRBV5-1 14 CASSLAGGNTEAFF
TRBV11-2 13 CASSSGPGVGYTF
TRBV19 17 CASSIDRGRASTDTQYF
TRBV7-9 15 CASSSSGGFSYEQYF
TRBV6-2/TRBV6-3 12 CASSYTVGELFF
TRBV27 12 CASSFLVGELFF
TRBV7-9 15 CASSLGESGANEQFF